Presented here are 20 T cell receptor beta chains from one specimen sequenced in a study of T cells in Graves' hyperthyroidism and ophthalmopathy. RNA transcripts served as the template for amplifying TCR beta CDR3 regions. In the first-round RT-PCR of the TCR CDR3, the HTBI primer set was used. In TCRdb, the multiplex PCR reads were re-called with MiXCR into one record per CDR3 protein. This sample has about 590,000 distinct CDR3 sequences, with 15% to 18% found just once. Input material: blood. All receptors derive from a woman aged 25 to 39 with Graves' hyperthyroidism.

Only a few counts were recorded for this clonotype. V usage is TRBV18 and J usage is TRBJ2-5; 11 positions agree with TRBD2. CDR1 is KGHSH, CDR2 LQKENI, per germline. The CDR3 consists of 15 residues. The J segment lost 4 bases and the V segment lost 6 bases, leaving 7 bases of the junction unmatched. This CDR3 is CASSQLGTSGETQYF. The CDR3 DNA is TGTGCCAGCTCTCAACTCGGGACTAGCGGAGAGACCCAGTACTTC.

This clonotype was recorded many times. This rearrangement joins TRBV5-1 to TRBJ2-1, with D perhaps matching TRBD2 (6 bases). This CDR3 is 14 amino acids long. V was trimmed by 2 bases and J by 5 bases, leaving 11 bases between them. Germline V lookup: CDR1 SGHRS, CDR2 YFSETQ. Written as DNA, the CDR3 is TGCGCCAGCAGCTTTGGGGACTCGGACAATGAGCAGTTCTTC. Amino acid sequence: CASSFGDSDNEQFF.

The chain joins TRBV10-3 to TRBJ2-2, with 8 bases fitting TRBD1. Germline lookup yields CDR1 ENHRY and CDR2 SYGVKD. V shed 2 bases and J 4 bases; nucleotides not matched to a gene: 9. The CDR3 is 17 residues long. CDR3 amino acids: CAISEPRGRMGTGELFF. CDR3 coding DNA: TGTGCCATCAGTGAGCCCAGGGGGCGAATGGGCACCGGGGAGCTGTTTTTT.

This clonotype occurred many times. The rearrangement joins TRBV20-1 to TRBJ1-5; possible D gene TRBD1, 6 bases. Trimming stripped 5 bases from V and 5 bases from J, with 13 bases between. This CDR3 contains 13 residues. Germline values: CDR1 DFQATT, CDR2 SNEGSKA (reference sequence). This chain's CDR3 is CSASTGSDQPQHF. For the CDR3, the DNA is TGCAGTGCTTCAACAGGGTCCGATCAGCCCCAGCATTTT.

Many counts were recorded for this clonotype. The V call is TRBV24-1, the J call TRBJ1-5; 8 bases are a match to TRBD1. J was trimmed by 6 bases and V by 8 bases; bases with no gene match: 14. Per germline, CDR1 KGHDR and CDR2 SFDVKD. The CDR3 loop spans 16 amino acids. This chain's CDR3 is CATTQRDQGAGQPQHF. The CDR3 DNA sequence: TGTGCCACCACCCAACGTGACCAGGGGGCAGGTCAGCCCCAGCATTTT.

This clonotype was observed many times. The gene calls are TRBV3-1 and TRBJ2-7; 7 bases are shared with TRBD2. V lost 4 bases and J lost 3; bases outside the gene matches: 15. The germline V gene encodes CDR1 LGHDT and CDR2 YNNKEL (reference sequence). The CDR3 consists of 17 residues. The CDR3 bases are TGTGCCAGCAGCCCAACACCGATGGGACTACGATTCTACGAGCAGTACTTC. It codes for CASSPTPMGLRFYEQYF.

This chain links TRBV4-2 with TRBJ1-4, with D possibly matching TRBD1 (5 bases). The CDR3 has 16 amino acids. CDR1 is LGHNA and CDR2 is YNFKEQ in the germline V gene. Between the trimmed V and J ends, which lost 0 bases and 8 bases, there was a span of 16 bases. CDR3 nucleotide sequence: TGTGCCAGCAGCCAAGAAGGAACAGGAACCGCCGAAAAACTGTTTTTT. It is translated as CASSQEGTGTAEKLFF.

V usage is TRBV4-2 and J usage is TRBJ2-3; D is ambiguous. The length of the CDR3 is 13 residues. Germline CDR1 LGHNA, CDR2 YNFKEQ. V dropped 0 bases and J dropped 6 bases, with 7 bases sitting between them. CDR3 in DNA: TGTGCCAGCAGCCAAGATCCTATGGATACGCAGTATTTT. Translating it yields CASSQDPMDTQYF.

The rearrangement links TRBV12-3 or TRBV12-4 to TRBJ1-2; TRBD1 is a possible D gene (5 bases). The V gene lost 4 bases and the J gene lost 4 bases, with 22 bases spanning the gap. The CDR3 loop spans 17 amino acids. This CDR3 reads CASSSWTRPSGFYGYTF. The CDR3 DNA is TGTGCCAGCAGTTCGTGGACACGCCCGTCGGGATTCTATGGCTACACCTTC.

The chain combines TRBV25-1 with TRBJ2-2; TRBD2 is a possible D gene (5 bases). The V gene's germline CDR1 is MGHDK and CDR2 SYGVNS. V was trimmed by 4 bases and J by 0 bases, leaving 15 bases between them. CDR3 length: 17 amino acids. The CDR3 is CASSAPSSLPNTGELFF. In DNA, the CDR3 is TGTGCCAGCAGTGCCCCTTCTAGCCTCCCGAACACCGGGGAGCTGTTTTTT.

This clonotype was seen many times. CDR3 in DNA: TGTGCCAGCAGCCGGGGACTAGCGGGAGTGGTCAATGAGCAGTTCTTC. This translates into CASSRGLAGVVNEQFF. The rearrangement uses TRBV14 and TRBJ2-1; 14 bases are shared with TRBD2. CDR3 length: 16 amino acids. The germline CDR1 and CDR2 sequences are SGHDN and FVKESK. V shed 4 bases and J 6 bases; nucleotides not matched to a gene: 5.

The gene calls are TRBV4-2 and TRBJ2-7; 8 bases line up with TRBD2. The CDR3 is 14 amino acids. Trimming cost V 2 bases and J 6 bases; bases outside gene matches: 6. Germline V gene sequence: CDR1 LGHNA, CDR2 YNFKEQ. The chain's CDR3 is CASSQSGSVREQYF. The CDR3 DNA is TGTGCCAGCAGCCAAAGCGGGAGCGTCCGCGAGCAGTACTTC.

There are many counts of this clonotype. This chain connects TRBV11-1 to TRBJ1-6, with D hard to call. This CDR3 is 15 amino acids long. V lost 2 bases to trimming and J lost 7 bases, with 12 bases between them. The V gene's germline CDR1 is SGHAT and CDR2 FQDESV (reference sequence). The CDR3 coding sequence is TGTGCCAGCAGCTTAACGGACTCCGAGAATTCACCCCTCCACTTT. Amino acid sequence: CASSLTDSENSPLHF.

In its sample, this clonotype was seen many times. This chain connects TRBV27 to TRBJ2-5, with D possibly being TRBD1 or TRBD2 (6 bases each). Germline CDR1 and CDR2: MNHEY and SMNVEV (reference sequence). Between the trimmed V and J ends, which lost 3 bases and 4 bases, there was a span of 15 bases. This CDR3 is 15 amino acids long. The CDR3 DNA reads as TGTGCCAGCAGTTTCAAGGGGGGAGTCGGAGAGACCCAGTACTTC. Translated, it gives CASSFKGGVGETQYF.

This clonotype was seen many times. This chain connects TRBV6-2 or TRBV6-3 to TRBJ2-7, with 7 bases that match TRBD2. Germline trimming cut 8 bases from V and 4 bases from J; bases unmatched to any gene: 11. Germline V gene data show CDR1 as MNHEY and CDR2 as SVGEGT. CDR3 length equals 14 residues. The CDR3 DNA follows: TGTGCCAGCTCTCTCGGCGGGAGAATGTACGAGCAGTACTTC. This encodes CASSLGGRMYEQYF.

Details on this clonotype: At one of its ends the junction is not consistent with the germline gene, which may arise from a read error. The CDR3 region has the DNA TGTGCCCGCAGTCTCCGGACAGGGGTGGCTTTCTTT. This codes for CARSLRTGVAFF. The chain combines TRBV28 with TRBJ1-1, with TRBD1 identical over 9 bases. Germline CDR1 is MDHEN and CDR2 is SYDVKM. The CDR3 has 12 amino acids. Looking up the rest from reference TRBV28 and TRBJ1-1 gives the full variable domain: DVKVTQSSRYLVKRTGEKVFLECVQDMDHENMFWYRQDPGLGLRLIYFSYDVKMKEKGDIPEGYSVSREKKERFSLILESASTNQTSMYLCARSLRTGVAFFGQGTRLTVV.

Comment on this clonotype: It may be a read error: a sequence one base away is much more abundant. The CDR3 region is CASNIVRDRTGYSDTQYF. The CDR3 region has the DNA TGTGCCAGCAACATCGTGAGGGACCGCACGGGATATTCGGATACGCAGTATTTT. The J gene is TRBJ2-3, the V gene TRBV6-2 or TRBV6-3; D may be TRBD1 or TRBD2 (5 bases each). Per germline, CDR1 MNHEY and CDR2 SVGEGT. The length of the CDR3 is 18 residues. Trimming removed 7 bases at V and 6 bases at J, with 29 bases between.

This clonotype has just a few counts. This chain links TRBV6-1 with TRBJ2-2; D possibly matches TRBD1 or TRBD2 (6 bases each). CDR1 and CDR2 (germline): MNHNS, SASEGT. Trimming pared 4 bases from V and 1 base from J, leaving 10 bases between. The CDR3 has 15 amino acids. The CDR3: CASSVGGLNTGELFF. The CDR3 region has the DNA TGTGCCAGCAGTGTGGGGGGCCTGAACACCGGGGAGCTGTTTTTT.

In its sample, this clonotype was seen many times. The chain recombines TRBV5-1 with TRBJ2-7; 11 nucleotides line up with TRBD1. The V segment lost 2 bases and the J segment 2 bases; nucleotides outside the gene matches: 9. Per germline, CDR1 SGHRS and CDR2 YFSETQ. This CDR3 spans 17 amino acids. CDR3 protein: CASSLEPGQGVTYEQYF. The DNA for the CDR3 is TGCGCCAGCAGCTTAGAGCCGGGACAGGGGGTGACCTACGAGCAGTACTTC.

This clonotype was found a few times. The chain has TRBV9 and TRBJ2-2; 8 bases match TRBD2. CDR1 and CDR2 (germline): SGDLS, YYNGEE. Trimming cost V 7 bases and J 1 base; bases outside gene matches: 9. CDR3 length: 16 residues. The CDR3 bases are TGTGCCAGCGAAGCGGGAGATAAAGGGAACACCGGGGAGCTGTTTTTT. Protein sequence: CASEAGDKGNTGELFF.